One sample yielded the 19 T cell receptor beta chains listed below, sequenced in a study of T cells in Graves' hyperthyroidism and ophthalmopathy. Amplified TCR beta CDR3 regions came from RNA transcripts. HTBI primers were employed in a first-round RT-PCR of the TCR CDR3. TCRdb used MiXCR to reprocess the multiplex PCR reads, holding one entry per CDR3 protein. The sample carries some 690,000 distinct CDR3 sequences, 17% recorded once. Sequencing was performed on blood. The receptors were gathered from a man between 50 and 59 years old with Graves' hyperthyroidism.

In this sample, this clonotype turned up many times. The rearrangement links TRBV30 to TRBJ2-7; no definite D call. This CDR3 comprises 12 residues. V was shortened by 0 bases and J by 5 bases, with 8 bases between the two germline ends. Looked up from germline, CDR1 is GTSNPN and CDR2 is SVGIG (reference sequence). The CDR3: CAWSVNVDEQYF. CDR3 DNA: TGTGCCTGGAGTGTAAACGTTGACGAGCAGTACTTC.

This clonotype turned up a few times. The gene calls are TRBV20-1 and TRBJ2-3; D gene ambiguous. The CDR3 sequence is 16 residues long. The V and J ends lost 5 bases and 1 base respectively, with 19 bases between them. Germline CDR1 reads DFQATT; CDR2 reads SNEGSKA (reference sequence). CDR3 loop: CSARAPVSSGTDTQYF. CDR3 DNA: TGCAGTGCTCGCGCGCCAGTTTCTTCTGGCACAGATACGCAGTATTTT.

This clonotype was counted at least ten times. J is TRBJ2-3 and V is TRBV12-3 or TRBV12-4, with a tentative D call TRBD2 (6 bases). The V end lost 6 bases, the J end lost 2 bases, and 12 bases lay between the germline ends. The CDR3 consists of 14 residues. The CDR3, as DNA: TGTGCCAGCAGGCAACGGGAGACCACAGATACGCAGTATTTT. Translated: CASRQRETTDTQYF.

There are many counts of this clonotype. V is TRBV6-2 or TRBV6-3 and J is TRBJ2-2, with no clear D. Germline loops: CDR1 MNHEY, CDR2 SVGEGT. This CDR3 is built from 16 residues. V lost 6 bases and J lost 1, with 15 bases in between. The CDR3 here is CASRTLRRGNTGELFF. Here the CDR3 DNA reads TGTGCCAGCAGAACTCTCCGGCGCGGGAACACCGGGGAGCTGTTTTTT.

The sample holds many counts of this clonotype. This chain uses TRBV20-1 with TRBJ2-1; D gene unclear. The CDR3 is 11 residues long. Germline CDR1 reads DFQATT; CDR2 reads SNEGSKA (reference sequence). The ends were cut back, 4 bases at V and 7 bases at J, with 8 bases in the middle. The CDR3 nucleotides read TGCAGTGCTACCTTCGGGAATGAGCAGTTCTTC. Its protein is CSATFGNEQFF.

This clonotype was picked up many times. The rearrangement links TRBV10-3 to TRBJ2-5; D call uncertain. Germline CDR1 reads ENHRY; CDR2 reads SYGVKD. The V end lost 3 bases, the J end lost 4 bases, and 12 bases lay between the germline ends. This CDR3 has 14 residues. Here the CDR3 reads CAISDEAEGETQYF. DNA of the CDR3: TGTGCCATCAGTGATGAGGCAGAAGGAGAGACCCAGTACTTC.

Many counts were recorded for this clonotype. The chain has TRBV7-9 and TRBJ2-3; D may correspond to TRBD1 or TRBD2 (6 bases each). V was trimmed by 4 bases and J by 3 bases, leaving 11 bases between them. Germline-derived CDR1 and CDR2 are SEHNR and FQNEAQ (reference sequence). The CDR3 has 14 residues. CDR3 region: CASSSPGATDTQYF. In DNA form, the CDR3 reads TGTGCCAGCAGCTCCCCGGGGGCGACAGATACGCAGTATTTT.

The rearrangement uses TRBV27 and TRBJ2-3; perhaps TRBD2 as D (6 bases). Trimming left V 6 bases short and J 1 base short, with 17 bases between. The CDR3 totals 16 residues. CDR1 MNHEY and CDR2 SMNVEV come from the germline V gene (reference sequence). The chain's CDR3 is CASSPMTDYGTDTQYF. The CDR3 DNA sequence: TGTGCCAGCAGCCCCATGACGGACTACGGCACAGATACGCAGTATTTT.

The chain carries TRBV27 and TRBJ1-1; 8 bases align to TRBD1. Germline lookup yields CDR1 MNHEY and CDR2 SMNVEV (reference sequence). V dropped 6 bases and J dropped 8; count of bases not matched to a gene: 8. The CDR3 is 13 amino acids. The CDR3 loop is CASSTTRDREAFF. The DNA of the CDR3 is TGTGCCAGCAGCACCACCCGGGACAGGGAAGCTTTCTTT.

The V and J genes are TRBV7-3 and TRBJ2-1, with D possibly matching TRBD2 (5 bases). Looked up from germline, CDR1 is SGHTA and CDR2 is FQGTGA. The CDR3 totals 13 residues. V gave up 1 base and J gave up 9 bases, with 10 bases separating them. The CDR3 spells CASSLREFSEQFF. The CDR3 nucleotides are TGTGCCAGCAGCTTAAGGGAGTTCAGTGAGCAGTTCTTC.

This clonotype was seen at least ten times. The chain employs TRBV7-2 and TRBJ2-2; possible D gene TRBD1, 5 bases. Germline V gives CDR1 SGHTA, CDR2 FQGNSA. Trimming shortened V by 6 bases and J by 3 bases, and 11 bases separated the two germline ends. The CDR3 is 14 amino acids. Here the CDR3 reads CASRSGIHTGELFF. CDR3 nucleotide sequence: TGTGCCAGCAGGTCAGGGATACACACCGGGGAGCTGTTTTTT.

The V gene is TRBV7-6, the J gene TRBJ2-3; D might be TRBD2 (6 bases). CDR1 and CDR2 from the germline V gene are SGHVS and FNYEAQ. Trimming took off 4 bases at V and 3 bases at J, with 11 bases between the two ends. This CDR3 region has 14 residues. In DNA, the CDR3 is TGTGCCAGCAGCTCTCCGGGGACTACAGATACGCAGTATTTT. Protein sequence: CASSSPGTTDTQYF.

This clonotype came up once. The chain recombines TRBV11-2 with TRBJ1-2, with 8 nucleotides matching TRBD1. The CDR3 runs 15 residues. The germline V gene encodes CDR1 SGHAT and CDR2 FQNNGV. Trimming cost V 4 bases and J 4 bases; bases outside gene matches: 8. CDR3 sequence (DNA): TGTGCCAGCAGCTCCCCCGACAGGGGCGGCTATGGCTACACCTTC. Translating gives CASSSPDRGGYGYTF.

This rearrangement joins TRBV6-1 to TRBJ1-4; the match to TRBD1 covers 7 bases. The CDR3 sequence is 14 residues long. V lost 5 bases, J lost 6 bases, and 6 bases stayed unmatched. Per germline, CDR1 MNHNS and CDR2 SASEGT. The CDR3 bases are TGTGCCAGCAGTCCAGGGGGATTTGATGAAAAACTGTTTTTT. Translating gives CASSPGGFDEKLFF.

This clonotype was found a few times. V gene TRBV5-1 combines with J gene TRBJ2-1; D not certain. The germline V gene has CDR1 SGHRS and CDR2 YFSETQ. This CDR3 spans 15 amino acids. Trimming took 0 bases from V and 4 from J, leaving 11 bases between them. The CDR3 region is CASSLGPEVYNEQFF. The CDR3 bases are TGCGCCAGCAGCTTGGGCCCCGAAGTTTACAATGAGCAGTTCTTC.

This clonotype was picked up many times. V is TRBV11-2 and J is TRBJ2-5, with 7 bases lining up with TRBD1. The V segment lost 5 bases and the J segment 4 bases; nucleotides outside the gene matches: 10. The germline V gene has CDR1 SGHAT and CDR2 FQNNGV. The length of the CDR3 is 15 residues. CDR3 in DNA: TGTGCCAGCAGCACCCGACAGGGCTCGGGAGAGACCCAGTACTTC. This codes for CASSTRQGSGETQYF.

This clonotype showed up many times. The J gene is TRBJ2-1, the V gene TRBV6-2 or TRBV6-3; 9 bases are a match to TRBD2. The CDR3 has 15 amino acids. V lost 1 base and J lost 6; bases outside the gene matches: 4. Looked up from germline, CDR1 is MNHEY and CDR2 is SVGEGT. The CDR3 region is CASSYWASGTNEQFF. The CDR3 bases are TGTGCCAGCAGTTACTGGGCTAGCGGGACCAATGAGCAGTTCTTC.

The genes are TRBV7-9 and TRBJ1-5, with a possible D match to TRBD1 (5 bases). This CDR3 has 14 amino acids. Germline-derived CDR1 and CDR2 are SEHNR and FQNEAQ (reference sequence). V lost 5 bases and J 3 bases, leaving 11 bases between the germline ends. The CDR3 is CASSRDDLNQPQHF. The CDR3 coding sequence is TGTGCCAGCAGCCGGGACGACCTCAATCAGCCCCAGCATTTT.

J is TRBJ2-3 and V is TRBV18; possibly TRBD2 for D (6 bases). The CDR3 is 14 residues long. The germline gives CDR1 KGHSH, CDR2 LQKENI. V was pared by 0 bases and J by 5 bases, with 9 bases between. Here the CDR3 DNA reads TGTGCCAGCTCACCACCGACTAGGGAAGATACGCAGTATTTT. It is translated as CASSPPTREDTQYF. The full variable domain, completed using reference TRBV18 and TRBJ2-3, is NAGVMQNPRHLVRRRGQEARLRCSPMKGHSHVYWYRQLPEEGLKFMVYLQKENIIDESGMPKERFSAEFPKEGPSILRIQQVVRGDSAAYFCASSPPTREDTQYFGPGTRLTVL.